This T cell receptor (beta chain) was recovered during a study of blood T cell repertoires in COVID-19 (TCRdb year 2020). With regard to the full study: The collaborator samples originated in the United States, Italy and Spain and spanned the acute and convalescent phases of COVID-19. The prospective study material was composed of cDNA or gDNA derived from T cells, B-cell-depleted T cells, or PBMCs. The dataset comprised deeply sampled blood TCRbeta repertoires from subjects exposed to, actively infected with, or recovered from COVID-19. The repertoires were released in a freely available public database intended as a resource for research on the immune response to SARS-CoV-2. Samples came from the ongoing ImmuneRACE study (first 160 participants) plus 1,254 subjects from 6 global collaborators. The sample metadata nearly always contained a de-identified subject ID, COVID-19 status, age in years and sex. Where HLA class I and class II types were available, the types were taken from metadata supplied by the sample provider, not from assay-based typing.

With respect to this clone: This clone's antigen is unknown. No per-base quality is available; no much larger clone lies one base away.

TCRbeta CDR3 regions were amplified from genomic DNA using the immunoSEQ Assay, a bias-controlled multiplex PCR. In the source study's methods: The number of nucleated cells in each sample was estimated by amplification of reference gene primers within the assay. To quantify the absolute abundance of each unique TCRbeta CDR3 rearrangement, sequence reads were collapsed and filtered. For each sample, productive Simpson clonality was calculated as the square root of Simpson's diversity index across productive rearrangements. TCRdb carries this immuneACCESS record with in-frame sequences only. Its versions omit some clonotypes, under half of them owing to an unresolved V gene in the studies checked, with the rest unexplained. That table supplies the V and J calls and clone size; D and trimming were determined from the DNA. The sample has around 500,000 clones on record, roughly 88% of them singletons. The top ten hold 3.2% of the sample.

Whole blood was collected in K2EDTA tubes by collaborating institutions according to the institutions' own protocols. For TCRbeta analysis, collaborators shipped samples in one of three forms: frozen whole blood, isolated PBMCs, or DNA extracted from either of those sample types. V is cut back by 4 bases and J by 0 bases, with 8 bases in the junction unmatched. Counted from cysteine to phenylalanine, this CDR3 has 16 amino acids. The retained sequence is limited to the CDR3, 48 bases, with the frame set at the first base. CDR1 and CDR2 were assigned from the germline V gene (reference sequence) as LNHDA and SQIVND. What the work shows at the level of the full study, not this receptor alone: Clinical and demographic metadata were provided uncurated, with the amount varying by source and participant.

The rearranged segments are TRBV19 and TRBJ1-1, with 7 central nucleotides matching TRBD1. This receptor was obtained from a human donor in a cohort sampled during active COVID-19. The sequencing sample was made of peripheral blood. The CDR3 is CASSNPGQKMNTEAFF. The nucleotides are TGTGCCAGTAGTAATCCGGGACAGAAAATGAACACTGAAGCTTTCTTT.